Below, 21 T cell receptor beta chains from the same sample are listed, as sequenced in a study of CD8 T cells in ankylosing spondylitis. From the 5' RACE reads, TCRdb called clonotypes with MiXCR, one entry per CDR3 protein. The sample holds approximately 260,000 distinct CDR3 sequences, 18% seen once. The sequencing input was blood, either unsorted or a sorted T cell fraction (not recorded which). These receptors all come from a male donor with ankylosing spondylitis or in good health (not recorded which).

The chain links TRBV7-9 to TRBJ1-1; D is uncertain. The V gene's germline CDR1 is SEHNR and CDR2 FQNEAQ (reference sequence). This CDR3 has 11 residues. The V end was cut by 8 bases, the J end by 7 bases, with 11 bases between. The CDR3 here is CASSFGGEAFF. CDR3 bases: TGTGCCAGCTCGTTTGGTGGTGAAGCTTTCTTT.

The rearrangement links TRBV12-3 or TRBV12-4 to TRBJ2-5, with D unclear. V was trimmed by 6 bases and J by 4 bases, leaving 12 bases between them. This CDR3 contains 13 residues. The CDR3 DNA is TGTGCCAGCAGCCTCGGCGCCGTAGAGACCCAGTACTTC. Protein sequence: CASSLGAVETQYF.

There are many counts of this clonotype. The chain uses TRBV20-1 and TRBJ2-7; 11 bases match TRBD2. Germline CDR1 and CDR2: DFQATT and SNEGSKA (reference sequence). The trim removed 5 bases at V and 2 bases at J, leaving 5 bases unmatched. This CDR3 comprises 14 residues. The CDR3 coding sequence is TGCAGTGCTTCCGGGACTAGCGGTACCTACGAGCAGTACTTC. Residues: CSASGTSGTYEQYF.

This clonotype was detected only once. The rearrangement uses TRBV7-1 and TRBJ2-1; 7 bases agree with TRBD2. TRBV7-1 is an ORF for which the function is uncertain. V trimming: 2 bases; J trimming: 3 bases; junction bases outside the gene matches: 25. The CDR3 has 22 amino acids. CDR3 residues: CASSSLFPSRTRRGSDYNEQFF. Here the CDR3 DNA reads TGTGCCAGCAGCTCACTATTCCCCTCCCGGACTAGGCGTGGGTCCGACTACAATGAGCAGTTCTTC.

This clonotype came up a few times. V gene TRBV5-1 combines with J gene TRBJ1-2, with TRBD1 as a possible D gene (5 bases). CDR3 length: 16 amino acids. Between the trimmed V and J ends, which lost 2 bases and 4 bases, there was a span of 18 bases. Germline V gives CDR1 SGHRS, CDR2 YFSETQ. The CDR3 nucleotides are TGCGCCAGCAGCTTTTCCCGCGCAGGACAACCCTATGGCTACACCTTC. Translating it yields CASSFSRAGQPYGYTF. The variable domain in full, with the rest retrieved from reference TRBV5-1 and TRBJ1-2, is KAGVTQTPRYLIKTRGQQVTLSCSPISGHRSVSWYQQTPGQGLQFLFEYFSETQRNKGNFPGRFSGRQFSNSRSEMNVSTLELGDSALYLCASSFSRAGQPYGYTFGSGTRLTVV.

This clonotype was recorded at least ten times. This sequence joins TRBV5-1 and TRBJ2-7; 10 bases fit TRBD2. V lost 7 bases and J lost 3; bases outside the gene matches: 13. The CDR3 spans 16 residues. Germline V CDR1 and CDR2: SGHRS, YFSETQ. The CDR3, as DNA: TGCGCCAGCGGACCGACTAGCGGGTTACCTCTCTACGAGCAGTACTTC. Residues: CASGPTSGLPLYEQYF.

The table lists this clonotype with a few counts. V and J are TRBV4-3 and TRBJ2-3; TRBD2 matches 8 bases. The junction had 4 bases not matched to a gene; V was cut back by 3 bases and J by 2 bases. This CDR3 contains 15 residues. Germline CDR1 LGHNA, CDR2 YSLEER. CDR3 sequence reads: CASSQNSGDTDTQYF. In DNA, the CDR3 is TGCGCCAGCAGCCAGAATAGCGGGGACACAGATACGCAGTATTTT.

In its sample, this clonotype was seen many times. V and J are TRBV5-6 and TRBJ2-1; 7 nucleotides agree with TRBD1. Unmatched junction bases numbered 7, after V lost 0 bases and J lost 16 bases. CDR3 length: 12 amino acids. CDR1 is SGHDT and CDR2 is YYEEEE in the germline V gene. The CDR3 DNA is TGTGCCAGCAGCTTGGCAGGGACAGCGAACTTCTTC. Translation gives CASSLAGTANFF.

A few counts support this clonotype. The V gene is TRBV11-2, the J gene TRBJ2-5; the D gene is possibly TRBD2 (7 bases). Trimming stripped 3 bases from V and 2 bases from J, with 19 bases between. This CDR3 has 17 amino acids. CDR1 is SGHAT, CDR2 FQNNGV, per germline. The CDR3 region is CASSLGLGASGQETQYF. In DNA, the CDR3 is TGTGCCAGCAGCTTGGGGCTGGGGGCTAGCGGACAAGAGACCCAGTACTTC.

This chain uses TRBV29-1 with TRBJ2-7; TRBD1 agrees at 7 bases. The junction had 9 bases not matched to a gene; V was cut back by 2 bases and J by 2 bases. Germline V gene sequence: CDR1 SQVTM, CDR2 ANQGSEA. CDR3 length: 15 residues. The CDR3 DNA follows: TGCAGCGTTGAATCCCCCCGACAGGGCGCCTACGAGCAGTACTTC. Residues: CSVESPRQGAYEQYF.

The chain joins TRBV12-3 or TRBV12-4 to TRBJ2-1; 8 nucleotides match TRBD1. This CDR3 is built from 12 residues. J gave up 6 bases and V 8 bases, and 3 bases lay outside the gene matches. Here the CDR3 DNA reads TGTGCCAGCCTAACAGGGGGCAATGAGCAGTTCTTC. Its protein product is CASLTGGNEQFF.

The CDR3 spells CASSLGWTGSVDTQYF. The CDR3 nucleotides are TGTGCCAGCAGCTTAGGCTGGACAGGGTCTGTAGATACGCAGTATTTT. This chain links TRBV7-2 with TRBJ2-3, with TRBD1 matching over 8 bases. Germline values: CDR1 SGHTA, CDR2 FQGNSA. The CDR3 loop spans 16 amino acids. The junction had 8 bases not matched to a gene; V was cut back by 1 base and J by 5 bases.

The chain has TRBV20-1 and TRBJ2-7; 10 bases match TRBD2. This CDR3 region has 15 residues. CDR1 DFQATT and CDR2 SNEGSKA come from the germline V gene (reference sequence). Losses at the gene ends were 4 bases for V and 4 bases for J; bases not matched to a gene: 10. The CDR3 here is CSANFRPSGSYEQYF. The CDR3 nucleotides are TGCAGTGCTAATTTTCGGCCTAGCGGGAGTTACGAGCAGTACTTC.

This chain joins TRBV5-4 and TRBJ2-7; D gene uncertain. V lost 2 bases to trimming and J lost 3 bases, with 9 bases between them. Per germline, CDR1 SGHNT and CDR2 YYREEE (reference sequence). The CDR3 covers 13 residues. The CDR3, as DNA: TGTGCCAGCAGCTTCGGGTTTGGCTACGAGCAGTACTTC. This encodes CASSFGFGYEQYF.

This clonotype was recorded a few times. CDR3 residues: CASSQDPDRREWNEQYF. CDR3 DNA: TGTGCCAGCAGCCAAGATCCGGACCGGCGGGAGTGGAATGAGCAGTACTTC. J is TRBJ2-7 and V is TRBV4-2; the match to TRBD2 covers 7 bases. Trimming cost V 0 bases and J 7 bases; bases outside gene matches: 15. The CDR3 length is 17 residues. The V gene's germline CDR1 is LGHNA and CDR2 YNFKEQ.

This clonotype was recorded a few times. This sequence joins TRBV6-2 or TRBV6-3 and TRBJ2-3, with TRBD2 as a possible D gene (5 bases). The CDR3 loop spans 15 amino acids. Germline V gene lookup returns CDR1 MNHEY and CDR2 SVGEGT. V was pared by 6 bases and J by 6 bases, with 19 bases between. CDR3 sequence: CASSTILASSDTQYF. CDR3 nucleotides: TGTGCCAGCAGCACCATTCTAGCAAGTAGTGATACGCAGTATTTT.

This clonotype was recorded a few times. The chain is built from TRBV7-2 and TRBJ2-1; 7 nucleotides align to TRBD2. The CDR3 length is 16 residues. Looked up from germline, CDR1 is SGHTA and CDR2 is FQGNSA. Germline trimming cut 5 bases from V and 0 bases from J; bases unmatched to any gene: 7. The CDR3 coding sequence is TGTGCCAGCAGCCAGGTTCCTAGCGGCTCCTACAATGAGCAGTTCTTC. This codes for CASSQVPSGSYNEQFF.

This clonotype was seen a handful of times. The V gene is TRBV7-9, the J gene TRBJ1-5, with D hard to call. The CDR3 has 14 amino acids. The V end was cut by 1 base, the J end by 4 bases, with 8 bases between. CDR1 and CDR2 from the germline V gene are SEHNR and FQNEAQ (reference sequence). CDR3 sequence (DNA): TGTGCCAGCAGCTTAGTTGGGAGAAATCAGCCCCAGCATTTT. Protein product: CASSLVGRNQPQHF.

The V and J genes are TRBV20-1 and TRBJ2-5; TRBD1 matches at 7 bases. The junction had 5 bases not matched to a gene; V was cut back by 0 bases and J by 1 base. CDR1 and CDR2 (germline): DFQATT, SNEGSKA (reference sequence). The CDR3 spans 15 residues. The CDR3 protein is CSARDMGQPQETQYF. CDR3 bases: TGCAGTGCTAGAGATATGGGACAGCCCCAAGAGACCCAGTACTTC.

This clonotype has just a few counts. The CDR3, as DNA: TGTGCCAGCAGCCAAATAGTCGCTAGCGACTCCTACGAGCAGTACTTC. It translates to CASSQIVASDSYEQYF. V and J are TRBV3-1 and TRBJ2-7; D is possibly TRBD2 (6 bases). This CDR3 is 16 amino acids long. CDR1 and CDR2 (germline): LGHDT, YNNKEL (reference sequence). The V and J ends lost 2 bases and 0 bases respectively, with 14 bases between them.

This clonotype has ten or more counts. The V call is TRBV11-1, the J call TRBJ2-1, with 14 bases identical to TRBD2. The CDR3 length is 19 residues. V was clipped by 4 bases and J by 0 bases; unmatched bases: 8. In germline, CDR1 is SGHAT, CDR2 FQDESV (reference sequence). The CDR3: CASSSGLAGGPSSYNEQFF. For the CDR3, the DNA is TGTGCCAGCAGCTCCGGACTAGCGGGAGGCCCGAGCTCCTACAATGAGCAGTTCTTC.